One sample yielded the 23 T cell receptor beta chains listed below, sequenced in a study of control samples from healthy donors and cancer patients. Measured with immunoSEQ multiplex PCR; TCRdb has only the in-frame clones, and not every one. Of 35,000 to 55,000 clones listed, over 75% are singletons. Sequenced input: PBMCs. These receptors were taken from a woman aged 55 to 70 with lung cancer.

This chain uses TRBV7-3 with TRBJ2-1, with 10 bases that match TRBD2. CDR3 length equals 15 residues. Per the germline V gene, CDR1 is SGHTA and CDR2 is FQGTGA. V was pared by 4 bases and J by 5 bases, with 5 bases of the junction left unmatched. This CDR3 is CASSYGLAENNEQFF. CDR3 coding DNA: TGTGCCAGCAGCTACGGACTAGCGGAGAACAATGAGCAGTTCTTC.

The gene calls are TRBV5-1 and TRBJ2-1; D gene ambiguous. CDR1 is SGHRS and CDR2 is YFSETQ in the germline V gene. Trimming removed 0 bases from V and 6 bases from J, with 7 bases in between. The CDR3 contains 13 residues. CDR3 residues: CASSLAPINEQFF. CDR3 sequence (DNA): TGCGCCAGCAGCTTGGCCCCTATCAATGAGCAGTTCTTC.

The rearrangement uses TRBV7-2 and TRBJ2-1; 8 nucleotides line up with TRBD2. The V segment lost 2 bases and the J segment 3 bases; nucleotides outside the gene matches: 6. The V gene's germline CDR1 is SGHTA and CDR2 FQGNSA. This CDR3 has 16 residues. The CDR3 bases are TGTGCCAGCAGCTTATACGAGACTAGCGACTACAATGAGCAGTTCTTC. Translating gives CASSLYETSDYNEQFF.

The chain is built from TRBV9 and TRBJ1-2; a possible D gene is TRBD1 (6 bases). The CDR3 spans 15 residues. Trimming stripped 0 bases from V and 3 bases from J, with 12 bases between. Germline V gene data show CDR1 as SGDLS and CDR2 as YYNGEE. CDR3 DNA sequence: TGTGCCAGCAGCGTAGAGGCGGAGGGGGACTATGGCTACACCTTC. This gives the protein CASSVEAEGDYGYTF. Supplemented by reference TRBV9 and TRBJ1-2, the full variable domain reads DSGVTQTPKHLITATGQRVTLRCSPRSGDLSVYWYQQSLDQGLQFLIQYYNGEERAKGNILERFSAQQFPDLHSELNLSSLELGDSALYFCASSVEAEGDYGYTFGSGTRLTVV.

This chain joins TRBV19 and TRBJ2-1; D is possibly TRBD2 (6 bases). Germline CDR1 LNHDA, CDR2 SQIVND (reference sequence). CDR3 length: 16 amino acids. V lost 4 bases and J lost 0, with 13 bases in between. CDR3 in DNA: TGTGCCAGTAGTAGGCCTGACGGGAGCTCCTACAATGAGCAGTTCTTC. Protein sequence: CASSRPDGSSYNEQFF.

V gene TRBV19 combines with J gene TRBJ2-7, with D tentatively TRBD1 (5 bases). Germline CDR1 is LNHDA and CDR2 is SQIVND (reference sequence). The CDR3 length is 16 residues. V lost 1 base and J 3 bases, leaving 16 bases between the germline ends. Here the CDR3 DNA reads TGTGCCAGTAGTATAGTGGGGCAGGCCCCTGACTACGAGCAGTACTTC. It translates to CASSIVGQAPDYEQYF.

The V and J genes are TRBV7-9 and TRBJ1-1, with D tentatively TRBD1 (5 bases). This CDR3 contains 14 residues. Germline V CDR1 and CDR2: SEHNR, FQNEAQ (reference sequence). The V end was cut by 5 bases, the J end by 0 bases, with 10 bases between. The CDR3 here is CASSLRQMNTEAFF. CDR3 nucleotides: TGTGCCAGCAGCCTGCGACAGATGAACACTGAAGCTTTCTTT.

CDR3 sequence reads: CASSLRQYNEKLFF. In DNA form, the CDR3 reads TGTGCCAGCAGCTTAAGACAGTATAATGAAAAACTGTTTTTT. The chain couples TRBV7-3 to TRBJ1-4; D may be TRBD1 (5 bases). V was trimmed by 1 base and J by 4 bases, leaving 7 bases between them. Germline V gene lookup returns CDR1 SGHTA and CDR2 FQGTGA. The CDR3 has 14 residues.

The rearrangement links TRBV18 to TRBJ2-2, with D unresolved. Germline CDR1 is KGHSH and CDR2 is LQKENI. The V end was cut by 0 bases, the J end by 0 bases, with 8 bases between. There are 16 residues in the CDR3. DNA of the CDR3: TGTGCCAGCTCACCACCGGGCATTGCGAACACCGGGGAGCTGTTTTTT. It yields the protein CASSPPGIANTGELFF.

This clone was seen once. The rearrangement links TRBV5-1 to TRBJ1-1; D possibly corresponds to TRBD1 (5 bases). The germline V gene has CDR1 SGHRS and CDR2 YFSETQ. CDR3 size: 14 residues. V lost 3 bases, J lost 0 bases, and 9 bases lay in between. The CDR3: CASSSGRMNTEAFF. CDR3 coding DNA: TGCGCCAGCAGCTCGGGACGGATGAACACTGAAGCTTTCTTT.

This clone was seen once. This chain connects TRBV10-3 to TRBJ1-6; 11 bases fit TRBD1. The CDR3 covers 16 residues. Germline loops: CDR1 ENHRY, CDR2 SYGVKD. The ends lost 10 bases at V and 11 bases at J; junction bases unmatched: 16. CDR3 DNA sequence: TGTGCCACGGGCCCAAGGCGAGGGACAGGGGGACCACCCCTCCACTTT. Encoded protein: CATGPRRGTGGPPLHF.

This chain uses TRBV28 with TRBJ1-2; the D is unclear. The CDR3 loop spans 12 amino acids. From germline, CDR1 is MDHEN and CDR2 SYDVKM. V was cut by 7 bases and J by 6 bases, with 12 bases left in between. CDR3 protein: CASTSGGDGYTF. The CDR3 nucleotides read TGTGCCAGCACCTCTGGAGGTGATGGCTACACCTTC.

The chain recombines TRBV10-3 with TRBJ2-4, with a tentative D call TRBD2 (7 bases). This CDR3 region has 17 residues. The germline CDR1 and CDR2 sequences are ENHRY and SYGVKD. Trimming pared 2 bases from V and 0 bases from J, leaving 14 bases between. CDR3 protein: CAISEGGGGTAKNIQYF. As DNA, the CDR3 is TGTGCCATCAGTGAGGGCGGGGGCGGAACAGCCAAAAACATTCAGTACTTC.

The chain uses TRBV5-6 and TRBJ2-2; a weak D match, TRBD1 (6 bases). In germline, CDR1 is SGHDT, CDR2 YYEEEE. V lost 0 bases and J 6 bases, leaving 21 bases between the germline ends. The CDR3 is 18 residues long. CDR3 sequence (DNA): TGTGCCAGCAGCTTGGCCAGCCGGCAGGGGATATGGGCCGGGGAGCTGTTTTTT. It translates to CASSLASRQGIWAGELFF.

The chain combines TRBV5-1 with TRBJ2-1; no definite D call. With 0 bases removed from V and 0 bases from J, the gap between germline ends came to 16 bases. Per the germline V gene, CDR1 is SGHRS and CDR2 is YFSETQ. The CDR3 is 18 amino acids. This chain's CDR3 is CASSLGGGSLNSYNEQFF. CDR3 nucleotide sequence: TGCGCCAGCAGCTTGGGGGGTGGTAGTTTGAACTCCTACAATGAGCAGTTCTTC.

This clone was recorded once. The chain employs TRBV13 and TRBJ2-3; 9 bases match TRBD1. Per germline, CDR1 PRHDT and CDR2 FYEKMQ (reference sequence). Germline trimming cut 5 bases from V and 1 base from J; bases unmatched to any gene: 7. This CDR3 is 16 amino acids long. CDR3 sequence reads: CASSARGTGRTDTQYF. The CDR3 DNA sequence: TGTGCCAGCAGCGCCCGGGGGACAGGGCGCACAGATACGCAGTATTTT.

The chain combines TRBV5-6 with TRBJ2-1; 7 bases match TRBD1. With V trimmed by 0 bases and J by 7 bases, 4 bases remained unmatched. Germline V gene lookup returns CDR1 SGHDT and CDR2 YYEEEE. CDR3 size: 14 residues. In DNA, the CDR3 is TGTGCCAGCAGCTTGGGCTCACAGGGGAATGAGCAGTTCTTC. Protein sequence: CASSLGSQGNEQFF.

The rearrangement uses TRBV28 and TRBJ1-4; no firm D call. Germline V gene data show CDR1 as MDHEN and CDR2 as SYDVKM. There are 16 residues in the CDR3. V was shortened by 5 bases and J by 8 bases, with 21 bases between the two germline ends. This chain's CDR3 is CASSLDGVMGEEKLFF. The DNA for the CDR3 is TGTGCCAGCAGTCTCGATGGGGTGATGGGCGAAGAAAAACTGTTTTTT.

This chain's CDR3 is CASSPMDEQFF. The CDR3 DNA reads TGTGCCAGCAGTCCAATGGATGAGCAGTTCTTC. J is TRBJ2-1 and V is TRBV28; no definite D call. The CDR3 has 11 residues. Looked up from germline, CDR1 is MDHEN and CDR2 is SYDVKM. V dropped 5 bases and J dropped 8 bases, with 7 bases sitting between them.

This clone has just a few counts. This chain connects TRBV27 to TRBJ2-7; either TRBD1 or TRBD2 may fit D (5 bases each). Germline CDR1 reads MNHEY; CDR2 reads SMNVEV (reference sequence). The CDR3 loop spans 14 amino acids. V was cut by 5 bases and J by 5 bases, with 16 bases left in between. Here the CDR3 reads CASSHGTPRDEQYF. CDR3 in DNA: TGTGCCAGCAGTCACGGGACCCCCCGGGACGAGCAGTACTTC.

The sample holds a few counts of this clone. The CDR3 DNA reads TGTGCCAGTAGCGACACACTAGGCTATAATTCACCCCTCCACTTT. It codes for CASSDTLGYNSPLHF. The rearrangement joins TRBV19 to TRBJ1-6; D is unclear. The CDR3 is 15 amino acids. CDR1 LNHDA and CDR2 SQIVND come from the germline V gene (reference sequence). Trimming removed 6 bases at V and 3 bases at J, with 12 bases between.

The V and J genes are TRBV5-4 and TRBJ1-1; no firm D call. Germline V lookup: CDR1 SGHNT, CDR2 YYREEE (reference sequence). This CDR3 comprises 13 residues. Trimming stripped 1 base from V and 1 base from J, with 5 bases between. CDR3 bases: TGTGCCAGCAGCTTGTCAAGGAACACTGAAGCTTTCTTT. Translated, it gives CASSLSRNTEAFF.

The J gene is TRBJ2-1, the V gene TRBV19; perhaps TRBD2 as D (5 bases). Germline V gene sequence: CDR1 LNHDA, CDR2 SQIVND (reference sequence). V gave up 1 base and J gave up 8 bases, with 6 bases separating them. CDR3 length: 12 amino acids. The CDR3 here is CASSIARDEQFF. As DNA, the CDR3 is TGTGCCAGTAGTATAGCGAGGGATGAGCAGTTCTTC.